Shown below are 26 T cell receptor beta chains from a single sample sequenced in a study of T cells in Graves' hyperthyroidism and ophthalmopathy. Amplification targeted TCR beta CDR3 regions from RNA transcripts. The HTBI primer set was used in a first-round RT-PCR of the TCR CDR3. Via MiXCR, TCRdb re-called the multiplex PCR reads, giving one row per CDR3 protein. The sample lists a few hundred thousand distinct CDR3 sequences; 15% to 20% were seen once. Material for sequencing was blood. The source of these receptors is a woman in her twenties or thirties with Graves' ophthalmopathy.

This clonotype was counted a few times. V usage is TRBV10-3 and J usage is TRBJ1-1; D possibly corresponds to TRBD1 (6 bases). CDR3 size: 13 residues. V lost 7 bases and J lost 5, with 14 bases in between. Germline V CDR1 and CDR2: ENHRY, SYGVKD. This chain's CDR3 is CAINTGTETEAFF. The CDR3 coding sequence is TGTGCCATCAATACAGGGACCGAAACTGAAGCTTTCTTT.

V is TRBV5-1 and J is TRBJ2-1, with D maybe TRBD2 (5 bases). The CDR3 spans 15 residues. Per germline, CDR1 SGHRS and CDR2 YFSETQ. V gave up 3 bases and J gave up 2 bases, with 12 bases separating them. CDR3 in amino acids: CASSSGEYAYNEQFF. The CDR3 DNA is TGCGCCAGCAGCTCCGGGGAGTACGCCTACAATGAGCAGTTCTTC.

This clonotype showed up just a few times. This chain links TRBV20-1 with TRBJ2-7, with TRBD1 matching 12 bases. The CDR3 runs 14 residues. CDR1 is DFQATT, CDR2 SNEGSKA, per germline (reference sequence). Losses at the gene ends were 6 bases for V and 3 bases for J; bases not matched to a gene: 6. This CDR3 is CSAAGQGASYEQYF. As DNA, the CDR3 is TGCAGTGCGGCGGGACAGGGGGCTAGCTACGAGCAGTACTTC.

This clonotype turned up a few times. V gene TRBV25-1 combines with J gene TRBJ2-3; perhaps TRBD1 as D (5 bases). Per the germline V gene, CDR1 is MGHDK and CDR2 is SYGVNS. This CDR3 is 14 amino acids long. Trimming cost V 1 base and J 2 bases, with 7 bases left between them. CDR3 region: CASSEFGATDTQYF. Written as DNA, the CDR3 is TGTGCCAGCAGTGAATTTGGGGCCACAGATACGCAGTATTTT. Full variable domain (remainder filled in from reference TRBV25-1 and TRBJ2-3): EADIYQTPRYLVIGTGKKITLECSQTMGHDKMYWYQQDPGMELHLIHYSYGVNSTEKGDLSSESTVSRIRTEHFPLTLESARPSHTSQYLCASSEFGATDTQYFGPGTRLTVL.

This clonotype was found a few times. The chain has TRBV5-5 and TRBJ2-3, with a tentative D call TRBD1 (5 bases). CDR3 length equals 16 residues. Per the germline V gene, CDR1 is SGHKS and CDR2 is YYEKEE (reference sequence). V was pared by 0 bases and J by 5 bases, with 16 bases between. The CDR3 sequence: CASSLGWGGQRDTQYF. In DNA form, the CDR3 reads TGTGCCAGCAGCTTGGGTTGGGGCGGTCAGAGAGATACGCAGTATTTT.

This clonotype was counted many times. The V call is TRBV9, the J call TRBJ2-7; D gene uncertain. CDR3 length: 13 residues. V was trimmed by 4 bases and J by 5 bases, leaving 13 bases between them. Per germline, CDR1 SGDLS and CDR2 YYNGEE. CDR3 sequence: CASSFRLTDEQYF. The CDR3, as DNA: TGTGCCAGCAGCTTCCGACTTACAGACGAGCAGTACTTC.

This chain connects TRBV13 to TRBJ2-1, with 9 bases aligning to TRBD2. V dropped 5 bases and J dropped 14; count of bases not matched to a gene: 10. The CDR3 spans 13 residues. Germline V gene data show CDR1 as PRHDT and CDR2 as FYEKMQ (reference sequence). The CDR3 nucleotides are TGTGCCAGCAGCGGAGCGGGAGGACCCTGGAAGTTCTTC. Its protein is CASSGAGGPWKFF. Looking up the rest from reference TRBV13 and TRBJ2-1 gives the full variable domain: AAGVIQSPRHLIKEKRETATLKCYPIPRHDTVYWYQQGPGQDPQFLISFYEKMQSDKGSIPDRFSAQQFSDYHSELNMSSLELGDSALYFCASSGAGGPWKFFGPGTRLTVL.

This clonotype occurred many times. The chain joins TRBV7-2 to TRBJ2-1, with 8 nucleotides matching TRBD2. This CDR3 is built from 15 residues. CDR1 SGHTA and CDR2 FQGNSA come from the germline V gene. V gave up 4 bases and J gave up 1 base; unmatched junction bases: 3. In DNA form, the CDR3 reads TGTGCCAGCAGCTCCCGGGAGGGGTCCTACAATGAGCAGTTCTTC. Amino acids: CASSSREGSYNEQFF.

This chain joins TRBV2 and TRBJ2-7; TRBD2 is a possible D gene (5 bases). Germline lookup yields CDR1 SNHLY and CDR2 FYNNEI. Trimming stripped 7 bases from V and 0 bases from J, with 13 bases between. CDR3 length equals 14 residues. DNA for the CDR3: TGTGCCAGCACCCTCTTGGGGAGCTCCTACGAGCAGTACTTC. As protein: CASTLLGSSYEQYF. Combining the CDR3 with reference TRBV2 and TRBJ2-7 gives the whole variable domain EPEVTQTPSHQVTQMGQEVILRCVPISNHLYFYWYRQILGQKVEFLVSFYNNEISEKSEIFDDQFSVERPDGSNFTLKIRSTKLEDSAMYFCASTLLGSSYEQYFGPGTRLTVT.

This clonotype was observed a handful of times. V gene TRBV7-7 combines with J gene TRBJ2-5; TRBD2 matches 7 bases. This CDR3 has 14 amino acids. The V and J ends lost 4 bases and 2 bases, in that order; junction bases with no gene match: 4. CDR1 and CDR2 (germline): SSHAT, FNYEAQ (reference sequence). The CDR3 region has the DNA TGTGCCAGCAGCTACGAGCGGGGTCAAGAGACCCAGTACTTC. Amino acids: CASSYERGQETQYF.

The chain employs TRBV6-1 and TRBJ2-7, with D perhaps TRBD1 (5 bases). Deletions cut 5 bases from V and 3 bases from J, with 17 bases between. Germline V gives CDR1 MNHNS, CDR2 SASEGT. The CDR3 is 15 residues long. The CDR3 nucleotides are TGTGCCAGCAGTTCTGTCGACAGCCTTAACTACGAGCAGTACTTC. The encoded protein is CASSSVDSLNYEQYF.

There are many counts of this clonotype. The rearrangement links TRBV11-1 to TRBJ2-1; the D gene could be TRBD1 or TRBD2 (5 bases each). The V end lost 2 bases, the J end lost 9 bases, and 17 bases lay between the germline ends. Germline V lookup: CDR1 SGHAT, CDR2 FQDESV (reference sequence). CDR3 length: 15 amino acids. The chain's CDR3 is CASSLITGLASEQFF. DNA of the CDR3: TGTGCCAGCAGCTTAATCACAGGCCTAGCCAGTGAGCAGTTCTTC.

This clonotype was recorded once. The chain recombines TRBV28 with TRBJ2-1, with D maybe TRBD1 (6 bases). The CDR3 covers 15 residues. The V gene lost 6 bases and the J gene lost 2 bases, with 14 bases spanning the gap. Germline CDR1 and CDR2: MDHEN and SYDVKM. CDR3 bases: TGTGCCAGCAGCCTCCAGGGGAGCCCCTACAATGAGCAGTTCTTC. Its translation is CASSLQGSPYNEQFF.

This clonotype occurred many times. This chain links TRBV24-1 with TRBJ2-5; D is possibly TRBD1 (6 bases). The CDR3 spans 15 residues. Per the germline V gene, CDR1 is KGHDR and CDR2 is SFDVKD. V shed 1 base and J shed 4 bases, with 12 bases lying between them. The DNA for the CDR3 is TGTGCCACCAGTGATTTTTGGCAGGGGAGAGAGACCCAGTACTTC. Amino acid sequence: CATSDFWQGRETQYF.

This rearrangement joins TRBV4-3 to TRBJ2-4; maybe TRBD1 (6 bases). Germline CDR1 LGHNA, CDR2 YSLEER. The CDR3 totals 15 residues. V dropped 5 bases and J dropped 6 bases, with 17 bases sitting between them. DNA of the CDR3: TGCGCCAGCAGCGAGTGGGGGCGGACGCTAAACATTCAGTACTTC. Protein sequence: CASSEWGRTLNIQYF.

This clonotype has ten or more counts. This rearrangement joins TRBV10-3 to TRBJ2-5, with a possible D match to TRBD2 (5 bases). CDR1 is ENHRY, CDR2 SYGVKD, per germline. The CDR3 contains 14 residues. V lost 0 bases and J 5 bases, leaving 10 bases between the germline ends. CDR3 sequence reads: CAISESGTGETQYF. DNA for the CDR3: TGTGCCATCAGTGAGTCGGGAACGGGGGAGACCCAGTACTTC.

This clonotype was found many times. This chain joins TRBV20-1 and TRBJ2-1; no definite D call. CDR1 is DFQATT and CDR2 is SNEGSKA in the germline V gene (reference sequence). This CDR3 has 13 residues. V gave up 0 bases and J gave up 10 bases, with 13 bases separating them. DNA for the CDR3: TGCAGTGCTAGAGATAGGAGCCCCGTGGAGCAGTTCTTC. Translated, it gives CSARDRSPVEQFF.

The genes are TRBV27 and TRBJ2-7; 8 bases map to TRBD1. CDR3 length equals 14 residues. CDR1 and CDR2 (germline): MNHEY, SMNVEV (reference sequence). The J segment lost 1 base and the V segment lost 10 bases, leaving 9 bases of the junction unmatched. CDR3 amino acids: CATGTGTGSYEQYF. The CDR3 DNA sequence: TGTGCCACCGGAACCGGGACAGGATCCTACGAGCAGTACTTC.

The sample holds many counts of this clonotype. V and J are TRBV7-9 and TRBJ2-5, with TRBD1 as a possible D gene (5 bases). From germline, CDR1 is SEHNR and CDR2 FQNEAQ (reference sequence). This CDR3 has 14 amino acids. V lost 2 bases to trimming and J lost 3 bases, with 10 bases between them. The DNA of the CDR3 is TGTGCCAGCAGCTTAAAAGACAGAAAAGAGACCCAGTACTTC. Its protein product is CASSLKDRKETQYF. The full variable domain, in which reference TRBV7-9 and TRBJ2-5 provide the parts outside the CDR3, is DTGVSQNPRHKITKRGQNVTFRCDPISEHNRLYWYRQTLGQGPEFLTYFQNEAQLEKSRLLSDRFSAERPKGSFSTLEIQRTEQGDSAMYLCASSLKDRKETQYFGPGTRLLVL.

This clonotype was observed at least ten times. This rearrangement joins TRBV5-6 to TRBJ1-6; the D gene is possibly TRBD1 (6 bases). The CDR3 length is 12 residues. Trimming left V 1 base short and J 14 bases short, with 10 bases between. The germline V gene encodes CDR1 SGHDT and CDR2 YYEEEE. CDR3 in DNA: TGTGCCAGCAGCTTGTCGCGACAGGCCCTCCACTTT. Translating it yields CASSLSRQALHF.

The chain links TRBV15 to TRBJ2-5; 7 bases fit TRBD1. V lost 0 bases, J lost 1 base, and 5 bases stayed unmatched. The CDR3 runs to 16 residues. CDR1 and CDR2 from the germline V gene are LNHNV and YYDKDF (reference sequence). CDR3 amino acids: CATSRDRDRAQETQYF. CDR3 nucleotides: TGTGCCACCAGCAGAGATCGCGACAGGGCCCAAGAGACCCAGTACTTC.

V is TRBV6-2 or TRBV6-3 and J is TRBJ2-1; 8 bases agree with TRBD1. CDR3 length: 14 amino acids. J was trimmed by 4 bases and V by 6 bases; bases with no gene match: 5. Germline CDR1 and CDR2: MNHEY and SVGEGT. The CDR3 is CASRVGQGYNEQFF. CDR3 sequence (DNA): TGTGCCAGCAGGGTTGGACAGGGATACAATGAGCAGTTCTTC.

There are a few counts of this clonotype. This chain links TRBV15 with TRBJ1-1, with D tentatively TRBD1 (5 bases). The V gene lost 3 bases and the J gene lost 6 bases, with 17 bases spanning the gap. Germline V gives CDR1 LNHNV, CDR2 YYDKDF (reference sequence). The CDR3 runs to 15 residues. The CDR3 sequence: CATSRETGWGAEAFF. The CDR3 nucleotides read TGTGCCACCAGCAGGGAAACAGGTTGGGGCGCTGAAGCTTTCTTT. Using reference TRBV15 and TRBJ1-1 for the parts outside the CDR3, the full variable domain is DAMVIQNPRYQVTQFGKPVTLSCSQTLNHNVMYWYQQKSSQAPKLLFHYYDKDFNNEADTPDNFQSRRPNTSFCFLDIRSPGLGDTAMYLCATSRETGWGAEAFFGQGTRLTVV.

The rearrangement links TRBV10-1 to TRBJ2-1; 9 nucleotides match TRBD1. This CDR3 is built from 15 residues. V shed 4 bases and J 6 bases; nucleotides not matched to a gene: 7. Per the germline V gene, CDR1 is WNHNN and CDR2 is SYGVQD (reference sequence). DNA for the CDR3: TGCGCCAGCAGTGGCGGACAGGGGAATATCAATGAGCAGTTCTTC. This sequence encodes CASSGGQGNINEQFF.

This clonotype was seen ten or more times. J is TRBJ2-7 and V is TRBV20-1, with TRBD2 as a possible D gene (6 bases). The germline V gene has CDR1 DFQATT and CDR2 SNEGSKA (reference sequence). This CDR3 spans 13 amino acids. V was clipped by 3 bases and J by 1 base, with 10 bases between them. CDR3 amino acids: CSASSGLSYEQYF. In DNA form, the CDR3 reads TGCAGTGCTAGTTCTGGACTATCCTACGAGCAGTACTTC.

The chain couples TRBV7-3 to TRBJ2-2; D not resolved. The germline CDR1 and CDR2 sequences are SGHTA and FQGTGA. V gave up 6 bases and J gave up 7 bases, with 9 bases separating them. CDR3 length equals 12 residues. This chain's CDR3 is CASSHYNGELFF. CDR3 DNA: TGTGCCAGCAGTCACTATAACGGGGAGCTGTTTTTT.